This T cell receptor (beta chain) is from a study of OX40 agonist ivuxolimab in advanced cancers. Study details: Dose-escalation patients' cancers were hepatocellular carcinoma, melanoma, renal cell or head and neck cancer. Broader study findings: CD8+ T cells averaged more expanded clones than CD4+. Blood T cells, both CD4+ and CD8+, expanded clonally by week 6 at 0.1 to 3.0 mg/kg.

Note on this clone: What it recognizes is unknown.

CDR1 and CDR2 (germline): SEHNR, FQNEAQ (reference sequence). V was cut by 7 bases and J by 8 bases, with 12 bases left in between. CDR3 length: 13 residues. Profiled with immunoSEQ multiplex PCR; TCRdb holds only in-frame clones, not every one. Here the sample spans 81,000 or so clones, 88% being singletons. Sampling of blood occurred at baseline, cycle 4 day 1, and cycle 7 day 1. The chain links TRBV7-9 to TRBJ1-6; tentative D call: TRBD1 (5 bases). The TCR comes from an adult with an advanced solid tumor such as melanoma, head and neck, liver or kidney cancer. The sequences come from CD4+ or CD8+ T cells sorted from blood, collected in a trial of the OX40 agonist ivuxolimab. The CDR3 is CASTRTGDSPLHF. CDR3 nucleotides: TGTGCCAGCACCAGAACGGGGGATTCACCCCTCCACTTT.